This passage covers 10 T cell receptor beta chains from one sample sequenced in a study of T cell responses to AZD1222 COVID-19 vaccine. Method: immunoSEQ multiplex PCR; TCRdb's copy keeps in-frame clones and lacks some. The table lists about 79,000 clones, 92% of them singletons. The source was peripheral blood, collected on day 0 of MenACWY control vaccination. The source of these receptors is an adult in good health.

This clone was observed once. V usage is TRBV7-6 and J usage is TRBJ2-1, with D hard to call. This CDR3 is built from 16 residues. The V gene's germline CDR1 is SGHVS and CDR2 FNYEAQ. Trimming shortened V by 2 bases and J by 0 bases, and 11 bases separated the two germline ends. CDR3 sequence (DNA): TGTGCCAGCAGCTTAAATGCTGCGGCCTCCTACAATGAGCAGTTCTTC. This encodes CASSLNAAASYNEQFF.

In DNA, the CDR3 is TGCGCCAGCAGCTTGAGCCAGGCTGGGGAGACCCAGTACTTC. It encodes CASSLSQAGETQYF. This chain uses TRBV5-1 with TRBJ2-5; no reliable D call. Germline V gene lookup returns CDR1 SGHRS and CDR2 YFSETQ. This CDR3 has 14 residues. Trimming pared 1 base from V and 5 bases from J, leaving 12 bases between.

This chain links TRBV10-3 with TRBJ1-2; D not certain. Trimming left V 0 bases short and J 8 bases short, with 13 bases between. The germline gives CDR1 ENHRY, CDR2 SYGVKD. This CDR3 region has 14 residues. The CDR3 protein is CAISESVTFEGYTF. As DNA, the CDR3 is TGTGCCATCAGTGAGTCGGTGACATTCGAGGGCTACACCTTC.

The rearrangement uses TRBV3-1 (or the pseudogene TRBV3-2) and TRBJ2-1, with 9 positions matching TRBD2. The trim removed 1 base at V and 6 bases at J, leaving 13 bases unmatched. The CDR3 is 18 amino acids. CDR1 and CDR2 (germline): LGHDT, YNNKEL (reference sequence). The DNA for the CDR3 is TGTGCCAGCAGCCAAGCCTCATTGGGCGGGGGGGCAAGCAATGAGCAGTTCTTC. It codes for CASSQASLGGGASNEQFF.

The V call is TRBV3-1 (or the pseudogene TRBV3-2), the J call TRBJ2-1, with D uncertain. CDR1 and CDR2 (germline): LGHDT, YNNKEL (reference sequence). V dropped 1 base and J dropped 3 bases, with 4 bases sitting between them. This CDR3 spans 13 amino acids. The CDR3 bases are TGTGCCAGCAGCCAAGCCGGCTACAATGAGCAGTTCTTC. It is translated as CASSQAGYNEQFF.

This chain uses TRBV7-2 with TRBJ1-1; 7 bases align to TRBD1. The CDR3 spans 13 residues. The germline V gene has CDR1 SGHTA and CDR2 FQGNSA. The trim removed 5 bases at V and 11 bases at J, leaving 11 bases unmatched. The DNA for the CDR3 is TGTGCCAGCAGCACTCGACAGGGATTGGAGGCTTTCTTT. The encoded protein is CASSTRQGLEAFF.

Only one count was recorded for this clone. The chain couples TRBV28 to TRBJ2-7; 12 positions match TRBD2. In germline, CDR1 is MDHEN, CDR2 SYDVKM. This CDR3 comprises 20 residues. Trimming took 6 bases from V and 1 from J; bases not matched to a gene: 19. The chain's CDR3 is CASSPRQFGSSGRDSYEQYF. CDR3 DNA: TGTGCCAGCAGCCCGAGACAGTTTGGATCTAGCGGGAGGGATTCCTACGAGCAGTACTTC.

The chain couples TRBV7-2 to TRBJ2-1, with 9 nucleotides matching TRBD2. This CDR3 spans 16 amino acids. Trimming removed 4 bases from V and 4 bases from J; junction bases left unmatched: 8. The germline gives CDR1 SGHTA, CDR2 FQGNSA. The CDR3 region is CASSSATSGVYNEQFF. CDR3 nucleotides: TGTGCCAGCAGCTCCGCGACTAGCGGAGTATACAATGAGCAGTTCTTC.

The chain combines TRBV9 with TRBJ2-1, with D tentatively TRBD2 (5 bases). Trimming shortened V by 1 base and J by 9 bases, and 17 bases separated the two germline ends. Germline CDR1 and CDR2: SGDLS and YYNGEE. The CDR3 extends over 15 amino acids. This chain's CDR3 is CASSVSPLATVEQFF. In DNA, the CDR3 is TGTGCCAGCAGCGTATCCCCCCTAGCTACGGTTGAGCAGTTCTTC.

The rearrangement links TRBV5-4 to TRBJ1-1; tentative D call: TRBD1 (6 bases). CDR3 length equals 17 residues. The V gene lost 4 bases and the J gene lost 4 bases, with 23 bases spanning the gap. CDR1 is SGHNT, CDR2 YYREEE, per germline (reference sequence). In nucleotides, the CDR3 is TGTGCCAGCAGCACGATCGGGGCGGGGGCGACAGGCACTGAAGCTTTCTTT. Translation: CASSTIGAGATGTEAFF.